This T cell receptor (beta chain) stems from a study of tumor-infiltrating lymphocytes in primary liver carcinoma. Study-wide background: Between about 4 and 11 cm across, the tumors were all of stage T1-T3 N0M0.

General study results and limits: Owing to bulk unsorted samples, no comparison was made between CD4+ and CD8+ repertoires. Tumor-adjacent and tumor-blood pairs shared a smaller degree of overlap than tumor region pairs.

Looked up from germline, CDR1 is SGHRS and CDR2 is YFSETQ. The CDR3 is 17 amino acids. TCR beta cDNA came from about 0.55 ug total RNA, primed with a constant-region primer. Slightly modified ARM-PCR, run as three nested multiplex PCR rounds, produced the TCR beta libraries. Use of TRBV1-TRBV30 forward primers with a C-beta reverse primer characterized the first two PCR rounds, which lasted about 11 cycles each. One entry per CDR3 protein results from TCRdb running MiXCR on the multiplex PCR reads. The sample shows approximately 210,000 distinct CDR3 sequences, 65% of them seen only once. Notes on this clonotype: Its antigen is unidentified. A read error may account for a junction end that differs from germline.

Alongside blood RNA obtained from unsorted whole blood, germline DNA was also extracted. There were only treatment-naive patients, all with chronic HBV infection. V and J are TRBV5-1 and TRBJ2-2; 12 nucleotides align to TRBD2. The sample was peripheral blood. The receptor was isolated from a woman aged 60 to 75 with primary liver carcinoma and hepatitis B virus infection. The CDR3 protein is CPSSLIPASGRAGELFF. CDR3 sequence (DNA): TGCCCCAGCAGCTTGATTCCGGCTAGCGGGAGGGCCGGGGAGCTGTTTTTT.